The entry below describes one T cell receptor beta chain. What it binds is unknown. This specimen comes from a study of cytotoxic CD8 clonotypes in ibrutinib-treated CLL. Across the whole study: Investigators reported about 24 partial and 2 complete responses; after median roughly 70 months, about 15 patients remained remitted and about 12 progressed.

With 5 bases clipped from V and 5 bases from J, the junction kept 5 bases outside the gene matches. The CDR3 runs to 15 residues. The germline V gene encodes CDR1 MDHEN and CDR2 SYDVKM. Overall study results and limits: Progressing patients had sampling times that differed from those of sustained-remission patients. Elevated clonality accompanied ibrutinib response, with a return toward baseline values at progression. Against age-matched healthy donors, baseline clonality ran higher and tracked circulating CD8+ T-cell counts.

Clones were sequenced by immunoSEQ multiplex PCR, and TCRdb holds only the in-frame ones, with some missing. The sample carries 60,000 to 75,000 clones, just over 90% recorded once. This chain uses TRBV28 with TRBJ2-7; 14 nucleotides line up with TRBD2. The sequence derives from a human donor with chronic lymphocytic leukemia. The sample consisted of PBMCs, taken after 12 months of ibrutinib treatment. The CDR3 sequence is CASSRGTSGSDEQYF. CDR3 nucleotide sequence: TGTGCCAGCAGTCGCGGGACTAGCGGGAGTGACGAGCAGTACTTC.